A selection of T cell receptor beta chains follows, all from one sample in a study of metastatic and nonmetastatic thyroid tumors. TCRdb reanalyzed the PCR reads with MiXCR. The data hold more than 12,000 clones, with about 29% observed a single time. The specimen was tumor tissue. The receptors here all came from a male donor with papillary thyroid cancer or a benign thyroid nodule (not recorded which). Some clones in this sample may be carry-over from other donors' samples. The CDR3 runs from the conserved cysteine through the conserved F or W. Fields, in order: V gene, D gene, clone size, J gene, CDR3 protein, CDR3 DNA. D genes are given only for firm matches. Size is omitted from some rows. Given values are once, few, many or a class for expanded clones.

TRBV6-2/TRBV6-3	-	many	TRBJ1-2	CASSYSDSYGYTF	TGTGCCAGCAGTTACTCTGACAGCTATGGCTACACCTTC
TRBV5-1	TRBD2	-	TRBJ2-1	CASSWTSGRALNEQFF	TGCGCCAGCAGTTGGACTAGCGGGAGGGCTCTAAATGAGCAGTTCTTC
TRBV6-4	TRBD2	medium-sized	TRBJ2-3	CASSVTSGGADTQYF	TGTGCCAGCAGTGTGACTAGCGGGGGGGCAGATACGCAGTATTTT
TRBV5-1	TRBD2	many	TRBJ2-3	CASSPQGLGRDTQYF	TGCGCCAGCAGCCCGCAGGGACTAGGGAGAGATACGCAGTATTTT
TRBV3-1	TRBD2	many	TRBJ2-7	CASRRGGTYEQYF	TGTGCCAGCAGGCGCGGGGGGACCTACGAGCAGTACTTC
TRBV4-2	TRBD2	-	TRBJ2-7	CASSPSGRDYEQYF	TGTGCCAGCAGCCCCTCGGGGAGGGATTACGAGCAGTACTTC
TRBV5-1	-	-	TRBJ2-7	CASSQGYEQYF	TGCGCCAGCAGCCAGGGCTACGAGCAGTACTTC
TRBV6-2/TRBV6-3	-	-	TRBJ2-1	CASTHRGRAYNEQFF	TGTGCCAGCACCCACAGGGGGAGGGCCTACAATGAGCAGTTCTTC
TRBV18	TRBD2	-	TRBJ2-1	CASSLKGGSGLAGDGNEQFF	TGTGCCAGCTCACTCAAAGGGGGGTCGGGACTAGCGGGAGATGGAAATGAGCAGTTCTTC
TRBV7-8	-	-	TRBJ1-3	CASSLDSSGNTIYF	TGTGCCAGCAGCTTAGACAGCTCTGGAAACACCATATATTTT
TRBV10-3	TRBD1	-	TRBJ1-2	CAISARTGLSTANYGYTF	TGTGCCATCAGTGCGAGGACAGGGCTCTCTACTGCTAACTATGGCTACACCTTC
TRBV7-7	-	-	TRBJ2-5	CASSFDSGGETQYF	TGTGCTAGCAGCTTTGACAGTGGAGGAGAGACCCAGTACTTC
TRBV13	-	medium-sized	TRBJ1-6	CASSLDSSSYNSPLHF	TGTGCCAGCAGCTTAGACAGTAGCTCCTATAATTCACCCCTCCACTTT
TRBV28	-	-	TRBJ2-7	CASRRQGLYEQYF	TGTGCCAGCAGGCGTCAGGGACTCTACGAGCAGTACTTC
TRBV11-1	-	-	TRBJ2-7	CASSLGQPGTYEQYF	TGTGCCAGCAGCTTAGGCCAACCGGGTACCTACGAGCAGTACTTC
TRBV6-5	TRBD2	-	TRBJ2-3	CASSYLAGGVTDTQYF	TGTGCCAGCAGTTACTTGGCGGGGGGGGTCACAGATACGCAGTATTTT
TRBV3-1	-	many	TRBJ1-1	CASSQTENTEAFF	TGTGCCAGCAGCCAAACCGAAAACACTGAAGCTTTCTTT
TRBV5-4	-	few	TRBJ1-2	CASSLAGLGGKYYGYTF	TGTGCCAGCAGCTTGGCAGGATTGGGCGGGAAGTACTATGGCTACACCTTC
TRBV30	-	many	TRBJ2-2	CAWSIGTNTGELFF	TGTGCCTGGAGTATCGGCACAAACACCGGGGAGCTGTTTTTT
TRBV12-3/TRBV12-4	-	many	TRBJ1-5	CASSLRRTGQPQHF	TGTGCCAGCAGTTTACGGCGGACGGGGCAGCCCCAGCATTTT
TRBV20-1	TRBD2	-	TRBJ2-5	CSATWTSGREYSETQYF	TGCAGTGCTACATGGACTAGCGGGAGGGAGTACTCGGAGACCCAGTACTTC
TRBV12-3/TRBV12-4	TRBD1	medium-sized	TRBJ1-2	CASSLWDRAFGYTF	TGTGCCAGCAGTCTTTGGGACAGGGCGTTTGGCTACACCTTC
TRBV6-5	-	few	TRBJ1-5	CASSGSNQPQHF	TGTGCCAGCAGTGGTAGCAATCAGCCCCAGCATTTT
TRBV19	TRBD2	few	TRBJ2-7	CASKLAVSSYEQYF	TGTGCCAGTAAACTAGCGGTTAGCTCCTACGAGCAGTACTTC
TRBV11-2	TRBD2	-	TRBJ2-7	CASSLDQAGGLELEQYF	TGTGCCAGCAGCTTAGATCAGGCGGGAGGCTTGGAACTCGAGCAGTACTTC
TRBV9	TRBD1	many	TRBJ1-3	CASSQGQGGNTIYF	TGTGCCAGCAGCCAGGGACAGGGTGGAAACACCATATATTTT
TRBV11-2	-	medium-sized	TRBJ2-1	CASSSILAGSYNEQFF	TGTGCCAGCAGCTCGATACTAGCAGGTTCCTACAATGAGCAGTTCTTC
TRBV6-2/TRBV6-3	TRBD2	few	TRBJ2-1	CASSTSGRAHNEQFF	TGTGCCAGCAGCACTAGCGGGAGGGCCCACAATGAGCAGTTCTTC
TRBV28	-	medium-sized	TRBJ1-1	CASSFHRGYGEAFF	TGTGCCAGCAGTTTTCACAGAGGGTATGGTGAAGCTTTCTTT
TRBV11-2	TRBD2	-	TRBJ2-3	CASRETSGTTDTQYF	TGTGCCAGCAGAGAAACTAGCGGCACCACAGATACGCAGTATTTT
TRBV29-1	-	many	TRBJ2-5	CSVNEGKGETQYF	TGCAGCGTTAATGAGGGGAAGGGAGAGACCCAGTACTTC
TRBV20-1	TRBD1	-	TRBJ2-5	CSAADRGGQETQYF	TGCAGTGCGGCGGACAGGGGGGGACAAGAGACCCAGTACTTC
TRBV18	-	-	TRBJ2-2	CASFLLPGELFF	TGTGCCAGCTTCTTACTACCTGGGGAGCTGTTTTTT
TRBV7-2	TRBD2	many	TRBJ2-3	CASSPSSGYTDTQYF	TGTGCCAGCAGCCCCTCTAGCGGTTACACAGATACGCAGTATTTT
TRBV11-3	-	-	TRBJ2-7	CASSLDPRNEQYF	TGTGCCAGCAGCTTAGATCCCAGGAACGAGCAGTACTTC
TRBV19	-	-	TRBJ1-5	CASTITGRGNQPQHF	TGTGCCAGTACCATCACAGGCAGGGGCAATCAGCCCCAGCATTTT
TRBV20-1	-	-	TRBJ2-7	CSARDPGRYEQYF	TGCAGTGCTAGAGACCCAGGGAGGTACGAGCAGTACTTC
TRBV20-1	TRBD2	-	TRBJ2-1	CSARGSGRVYNEQFF	TGCAGTGCTAGAGGAAGCGGGAGAGTATACAATGAGCAGTTCTTC
TRBV7-9	TRBD2	many	TRBJ2-5	CASSLGQRGTQYF	TGTGCCAGCAGCTTGGGTCAGCGGGGGACCCAGTACTTC
TRBV20-1	TRBD2	many	TRBJ2-1	CSARDLSGRVNEQFF	TGCAGTGCTAGAGATTTAAGCGGGAGGGTGAATGAGCAGTTCTTC
TRBV5-6	-	many	TRBJ2-3	CASRLADTQYF	TGTGCCAGCAGACTAGCAGATACGCAGTATTTT
TRBV6-5	TRBD1	few	TRBJ2-6	CASRWTGKASGANVLTF	TGTGCCAGCCGATGGACAGGCAAAGCCTCTGGGGCCAACGTCCTGACTTTC
TRBV6-9	TRBD1	-	TRBJ1-1	CASIKGQGMNTEAFF	TGTGCCAGCATTAAGGGACAGGGGATGAACACTGAAGCTTTCTTT
TRBV5-1	-	many	TRBJ1-1	CASSLVGQGHTEAFF	TGCGCCAGCAGCTTGGTTGGGCAGGGGCACACTGAAGCTTTCTTT
TRBV14	-	many	TRBJ1-2	CASSQVPLQNYGYTF	TGTGCCAGCAGCCAAGTTCCCTTACAGAACTATGGCTACACCTTC
TRBV20-1	-	many	TRBJ1-4	CSASQPEGEKLFF	TGCAGTGCTAGCCAGCCCGAGGGGGAAAAACTGTTTTTT
TRBV9	-	large	TRBJ2-1	CASSVDEGGYNEQFF	TGTGCCAGCAGCGTAGACGAGGGCGGCTACAATGAGCAGTTCTTC
TRBV28	TRBD1	-	TRBJ1-5	CASSLWGGTGLQPQHF	TGTGCCAGCAGTTTATGGGGAGGGACAGGGCTACAGCCCCAGCATTTT
TRBV19	-	medium-sized	TRBJ2-1	CASSIETYNEQFF	TGTGCCAGTAGTATAGAGACCTACAATGAGCAGTTCTTC
TRBV4-2	-	once	TRBJ1-5	CASSRYRAPNQPQHF	TGTGCCAGCAGCCGATACCGGGCTCCTAATCAGCCCCAGCATTTT
TRBV4-2	-	many	TRBJ2-5	CASSQDVGGNQYF	TGTGCCAGCAGCCAAGATGTAGGGGGGAACCAGTACTTC